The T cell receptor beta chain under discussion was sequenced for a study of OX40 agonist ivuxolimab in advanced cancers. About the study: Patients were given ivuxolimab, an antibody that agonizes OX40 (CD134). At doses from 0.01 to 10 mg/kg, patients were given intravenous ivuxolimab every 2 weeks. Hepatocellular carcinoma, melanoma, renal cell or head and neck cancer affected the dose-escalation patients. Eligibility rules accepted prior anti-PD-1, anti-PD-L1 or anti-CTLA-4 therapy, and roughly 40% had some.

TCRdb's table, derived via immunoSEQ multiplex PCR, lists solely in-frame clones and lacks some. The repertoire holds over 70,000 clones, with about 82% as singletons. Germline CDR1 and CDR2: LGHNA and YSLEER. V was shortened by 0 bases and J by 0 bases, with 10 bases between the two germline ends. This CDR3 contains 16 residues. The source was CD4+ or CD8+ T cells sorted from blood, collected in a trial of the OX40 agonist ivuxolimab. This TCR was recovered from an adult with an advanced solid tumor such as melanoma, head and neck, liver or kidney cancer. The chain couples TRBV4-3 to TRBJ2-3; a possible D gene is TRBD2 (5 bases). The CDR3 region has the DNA TGCGCCAGCAGCCAAGACCCCCCGGGAAGCACAGATACGCAGTATTTT. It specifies CASSQDPPGSTDTQYF.